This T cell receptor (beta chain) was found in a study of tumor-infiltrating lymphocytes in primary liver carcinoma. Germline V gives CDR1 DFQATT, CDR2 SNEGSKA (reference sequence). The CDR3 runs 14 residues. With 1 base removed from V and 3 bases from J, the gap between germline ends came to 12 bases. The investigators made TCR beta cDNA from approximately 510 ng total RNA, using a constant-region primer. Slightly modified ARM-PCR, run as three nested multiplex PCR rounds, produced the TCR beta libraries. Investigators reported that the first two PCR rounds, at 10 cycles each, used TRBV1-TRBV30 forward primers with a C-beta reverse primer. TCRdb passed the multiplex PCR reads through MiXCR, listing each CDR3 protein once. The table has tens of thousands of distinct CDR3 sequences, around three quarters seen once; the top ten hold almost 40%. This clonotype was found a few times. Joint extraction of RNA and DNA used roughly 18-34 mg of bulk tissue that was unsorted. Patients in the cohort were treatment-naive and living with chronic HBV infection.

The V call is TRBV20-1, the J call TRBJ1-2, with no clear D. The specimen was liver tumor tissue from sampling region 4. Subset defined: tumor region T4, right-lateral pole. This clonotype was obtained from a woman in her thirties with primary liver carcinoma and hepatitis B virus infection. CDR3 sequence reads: CSARGEFDYYGYTF. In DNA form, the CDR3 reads TGCAGTGCTAGAGGGGAGTTTGATTACTATGGCTACACCTTC.